The 27 T cell receptor beta chains below were found in one sample sequenced in a study of shared clonotypes between healthy human individuals. Assay: immunoSEQ multiplex PCR; the TCRdb copy retains only in-frame clones and omits some. The data contain some 1.1 million clones, approximately 77% of them singletons. Sequencing was performed on memory CD4+ T cells from PBMCs. The sample's subset: CD45RA-negative fraction. These receptor sequences come from a man younger than 35 in good health. Some clones in this sample may be carry-over from other donors' samples.

This sequence joins TRBV5-4 and TRBJ2-1; 10 bases align to TRBD2. V lost 0 bases, J lost 4 bases, and 4 bases stayed unmatched. Germline V gene sequence: CDR1 SGHNT, CDR2 YYREEE (reference sequence). The CDR3 has 16 residues. This CDR3 reads CASSLGGTSAYNEQFF. For the CDR3, the DNA is TGTGCCAGCAGCTTGGGGGGGACTAGCGCTTACAATGAGCAGTTCTTC.

The chain is built from TRBV2 and TRBJ1-1; the D gene is possibly TRBD1 (5 bases). This CDR3 is 14 amino acids long. Germline V CDR1 and CDR2: SNHLY, FYNNEI. V gave up 8 bases and J gave up 2 bases, with 15 bases separating them. CDR3 nucleotides: TGTGCCAGCGACCTCATGCAGGGAAACACTGAAGCTTTCTTT. Its protein is CASDLMQGNTEAFF.

On this clone: The junction shows a germline mismatch at one end, possibly a read error. The chain couples TRBV5-5 to TRBJ1-2, with D possibly being TRBD1 (5 bases). This CDR3 has 14 residues. Germline lookup yields CDR1 SGHKS and CDR2 YYEKEE (reference sequence). In DNA, the CDR3 is TGTGCCAGCAACTTGAGGGGCAATTGGTATGGCTACACCTTC. This encodes CASNLRGNWYGYTF.

This clone was recorded only once. V gene TRBV5-1 combines with J gene TRBJ2-4; TRBD2 might be the D (6 bases). Trimming removed 0 bases from V and 3 bases from J, with 10 bases in between. From germline, CDR1 is SGHRS and CDR2 YFSETQ. The CDR3 consists of 15 residues. The CDR3 sequence is CASSLDGSDKNIQYF. The DNA for the CDR3 is TGCGCCAGCAGCTTGGACGGGAGCGACAAAAACATTCAGTACTTC. The full variable domain, in which reference TRBV5-1 and TRBJ2-4 provide the parts outside the CDR3, is KAGVTQTPRYLIKTRGQQVTLSCSPISGHRSVSWYQQTPGQGLQFLFEYFSETQRNKGNFPGRFSGRQFSNSRSEMNVSTLELGDSALYLCASSLDGSDKNIQYFGAGTRLSVL.

The genes are TRBV27 and TRBJ2-2; D unclear. Germline CDR1 and CDR2: MNHEY and SMNVEV (reference sequence). This CDR3 contains 14 residues. V shed 2 bases and J shed 4 bases, with 8 bases lying between them. The DNA for the CDR3 is TGTGCCAGCAGTTTAGCTCGACCCACCGGGGAGCTGTTTTTT. It translates to CASSLARPTGELFF.

The gene calls are TRBV7-3 and TRBJ2-2; 8 bases line up with TRBD2. J was trimmed by 0 bases and V by 5 bases; bases with no gene match: 11. CDR3 size: 18 residues. Germline V gives CDR1 SGHTA, CDR2 FQGTGA. This CDR3 is CASSPALVGLANTGELFF. Here the CDR3 DNA reads TGTGCCAGCAGCCCTGCACTTGTGGGACTAGCGAACACCGGGGAGCTGTTTTTT. The whole variable domain, remainder taken from reference TRBV7-3 and TRBJ2-2, is GAGVSQTPSNKVTEKGKYVELRCDPISGHTALYWYRQSLGQGPEFLIYFQGTGAADDSGLPNDRFFAVRPEGSVSTLKIQRTERGDSAVYLCASSPALVGLANTGELFFGEGSRLTVL.

This chain connects TRBV5-1 to TRBJ2-7, with 7 nucleotides matching TRBD1. The germline CDR1 and CDR2 sequences are SGHRS and YFSETQ. The ends lost 4 bases at V and 5 bases at J; junction bases unmatched: 9. This CDR3 has 14 amino acids. In DNA form, the CDR3 reads TGCGCCAGCAGCAGGACGACAGGGTCGAACGAGCAGTACTTC. Translated: CASSRTTGSNEQYF.

The chain combines TRBV7-6 with TRBJ1-1; TRBD1 aligns across 8 bases. The V gene end was trimmed by 5 bases and the J gene end by 4 bases; junction bases not matched to a gene: 12. Per germline, CDR1 SGHVS and CDR2 FNYEAQ. The CDR3 runs to 16 residues. In DNA form, the CDR3 reads TGTGCCAGCAGCCCACGACAGGGGACTTTATTCACTGAAGCTTTCTTT. It translates to CASSPRQGTLFTEAFF.

This rearrangement joins TRBV7-9 to TRBJ2-3; TRBD2 aligns across 15 bases. This CDR3 has 16 residues. The V segment lost 5 bases and the J segment 5 bases; nucleotides outside the gene matches: 5. CDR1 SEHNR and CDR2 FQNEAQ come from the germline V gene (reference sequence). The chain's CDR3 is CASSGGLAGGGDTQYF. In DNA, the CDR3 is TGTGCCAGCAGCGGGGGACTAGCGGGAGGAGGAGATACGCAGTATTTT.

This clone was counted only a few times. The chain is built from TRBV6-5 and TRBJ1-1; tentative D call: TRBD1 (6 bases). Trimming cost V 7 bases and J 6 bases, with 18 bases left between them. Looked up from germline, CDR1 is MNHEY and CDR2 is SVGAGI. CDR3 length: 14 residues. The CDR3 bases are TGTGCCAGCATCCCGGGGGGCCCAATTGCTGAAGCTTTCTTT. Protein sequence: CASIPGGPIAEAFF.

This chain uses TRBV6-5 with TRBJ2-3; no firm D call. V was pared by 5 bases and J by 0 bases, with 12 bases between. The CDR3 is 15 residues long. In germline, CDR1 is MNHEY, CDR2 SVGAGI. The chain's CDR3 is CASSRTTRSTDTQYF. For the CDR3, the DNA is TGTGCCAGCAGTCGGACCACGCGGAGCACAGATACGCAGTATTTT.

This chain uses TRBV9 with TRBJ2-1; 13 nucleotides agree with TRBD2. V lost 0 bases and J lost 8; bases outside the gene matches: 11. CDR1 is SGDLS and CDR2 is YYNGEE in the germline V gene. This CDR3 region has 18 residues. In nucleotides, the CDR3 is TGTGCCAGCAGCGTAGGGGGACTAGCGGGATATCTGAGCGATGAGCAGTTCTTC. It translates to CASSVGGLAGYLSDEQFF.

V and J are TRBV29-1 and TRBJ2-3, with D maybe TRBD1 (6 bases). From germline, CDR1 is SQVTM and CDR2 ANQGSEA. CDR3 length: 15 amino acids. V dropped 7 bases and J dropped 2 bases, with 19 bases sitting between them. The CDR3 protein is CSAKRTDRLTDTQYF. Here the CDR3 DNA reads TGCAGCGCTAAACGGACAGACAGACTCACAGATACGCAGTATTTT.

Of note for this clone: Given a far larger clone just one base away, this is likely a sequencing read error. The chain links TRBV6-5 to TRBJ2-7, with 7 bases identical to TRBD2. Germline V gives CDR1 MNHEY, CDR2 SVGAGI. This CDR3 region has 13 residues. Unmatched junction bases numbered 6, after V lost 6 bases and J lost 4 bases. The CDR3 sequence: CASSASGPYEQYF. For the CDR3, the DNA is TGTGCCAGCAGCGCTAGCGGACCGTACGAGCAGTACTTC.

The chain is built from TRBV28 and TRBJ2-2; 7 nucleotides line up with TRBD2. CDR1 and CDR2 (germline): MDHEN, SYDVKM. The V and J ends lost 0 bases and 5 bases, in that order; junction bases with no gene match: 3. This CDR3 comprises 15 residues. In DNA form, the CDR3 reads TGTGCCAGCAGTTTATGGCAGGGAGGGACCGGGGAGCTGTTTTTT. Protein product: CASSLWQGGTGELFF.

The chain recombines TRBV5-1 with TRBJ2-1; TRBD2 matches at 11 bases. Germline V lookup: CDR1 SGHRS, CDR2 YFSETQ. With 2 bases clipped from V and 4 bases from J, the junction kept 5 bases outside the gene matches. This CDR3 comprises 16 residues. In DNA form, the CDR3 reads TGCGCCAGCAGCTTCCTAGCGGGAGGCCTATACAATGAGCAGTTCTTC. It encodes CASSFLAGGLYNEQFF. Based on the CDR3 plus reference TRBV5-1 and TRBJ2-1, the full variable domain is KAGVTQTPRYLIKTRGQQVTLSCSPISGHRSVSWYQQTPGQGLQFLFEYFSETQRNKGNFPGRFSGRQFSNSRSEMNVSTLELGDSALYLCASSFLAGGLYNEQFFGPGTRLTVL.

This rearrangement joins TRBV2 to TRBJ1-5; D not resolved. Germline V gives CDR1 SNHLY, CDR2 FYNNEI. V was clipped by 6 bases and J by 11 bases, with 11 bases between them. This CDR3 has 11 residues. CDR3 nucleotides: TGTGCCAGCAGCGAAAGCTGGTCCCAGCATTTT. It translates to CASSESWSQHF.

This clone was detected only once. The rearrangement links TRBV18 to TRBJ2-5, with a tentative D call TRBD1 (5 bases). Germline V gives CDR1 KGHSH, CDR2 LQKENI. This CDR3 is built from 13 residues. Deletions cut 2 bases from V and 1 base from J, with 5 bases between. CDR3 residues: CASSPGAQETQYF. The CDR3 region has the DNA TGTGCCAGCTCACCAGGGGCCCAAGAGACCCAGTACTTC.

The chain combines TRBV2 with TRBJ1-2; D is possibly TRBD1 (5 bases). V dropped 3 bases and J dropped 14 bases, with 13 bases sitting between them. Germline V CDR1 and CDR2: SNHLY, FYNNEI. CDR3 size: 11 residues. CDR3 nucleotide sequence: TGTGCCAGCAGTGATGGGGGTGTCGAGACCTTC. This gives the protein CASSDGGVETF.

The V call is TRBV6-8, the J call TRBJ2-7, with D perhaps TRBD2 (5 bases). Trimming pared 4 bases from V and 8 bases from J, leaving 12 bases between. CDR1 and CDR2 from the germline V gene are MNHGY and SAAAGT. This CDR3 contains 12 residues. For the CDR3, the DNA is TGTGCCAGCAGTTGGGTCGAGGGCAAGCAGTACTTC. It yields the protein CASSWVEGKQYF.

This clone was picked up a small number of times. This chain uses TRBV6-1 with TRBJ2-2; no clear D. In germline, CDR1 is MNHNS, CDR2 SASEGT. CDR3 length equals 12 residues. V was pared by 8 bases and J by 3 bases, with 7 bases between. CDR3 bases: TGTGCCAGCGCTCGGGACACCGGGGAGCTGTTTTTT. Protein: CASARDTGELFF.

J is TRBJ2-5 and V is TRBV2; perhaps TRBD1 as D (6 bases). Germline CDR1 is SNHLY and CDR2 is FYNNEI. The CDR3 is 13 residues long. Trimming cost V 7 bases and J 3 bases, with 12 bases left between them. CDR3 residues: CASTRDTKETQYF. CDR3 DNA sequence: TGTGCCAGCACCCGGGACACCAAAGAGACCCAGTACTTC.

The V gene is TRBV10-3, the J gene TRBJ1-4, with D possibly matching TRBD1 (5 bases). Germline lookup yields CDR1 ENHRY and CDR2 SYGVKD. The CDR3 is made up of 14 amino acids. V shed 6 bases and J shed 6 bases, with 14 bases lying between them. The CDR3 DNA follows: TGTGCCATCAGGGGGACCGGTGCCGATGAAAAACTGTTTTTT. Translated: CAIRGTGADEKLFF.

The rearrangement joins TRBV5-1 to TRBJ1-2; 7 positions match TRBD1. Germline CDR1 is SGHRS and CDR2 is YFSETQ. J lost 5 bases, V lost 4 bases, and 5 bases had no gene match. The CDR3 is 13 residues long. The CDR3 loop is CASSPRDRYGYTF. CDR3 nucleotides: TGCGCCAGCAGCCCCCGGGACAGATATGGCTACACCTTC. Variable domain in full (rest from reference TRBV5-1 and TRBJ1-2): KAGVTQTPRYLIKTRGQQVTLSCSPISGHRSVSWYQQTPGQGLQFLFEYFSETQRNKGNFPGRFSGRQFSNSRSEMNVSTLELGDSALYLCASSPRDRYGYTFGSGTRLTVV.

The rearrangement joins TRBV6-6 to TRBJ2-2; TRBD1 matches at 7 bases. The CDR3 is 15 residues long. J lost 1 base, V lost 7 bases, and 6 bases had no gene match. CDR1 and CDR2 from the germline V gene are MNHNY and SVGAGI (reference sequence). The CDR3 loop reads CASTFGTVNTGELFF. DNA for the CDR3: TGTGCCAGCACCTTCGGGACAGTGAACACCGGGGAGCTGTTTTTT.

V usage is TRBV5-1 and J usage is TRBJ1-3; 8 positions agree with TRBD1. The length of the CDR3 is 15 residues. Germline CDR1 is SGHRS and CDR2 is YFSETQ. J gave up 4 bases and V 4 bases, and 7 bases lay outside the gene matches. This CDR3 is CASSAQGGYGNTIYF. The CDR3 DNA is TGCGCCAGCAGCGCACAGGGGGGGTACGGAAACACCATATATTTT.

To note about this clone: The identical CDR3 is also encoded by other nucleotide sequences in the sample. V usage is TRBV5-4 and J usage is TRBJ2-5, with D tentatively TRBD1 (6 bases). The CDR3 is 13 residues long. Trimming took off 3 bases at V and 2 bases at J, with 8 bases between the two ends. Germline CDR1 SGHNT, CDR2 YYREEE (reference sequence). The CDR3 protein is CASSSGVQETQYF. In nucleotides, the CDR3 is TGTGCCAGCAGCTCAGGGGTTCAAGAGACCCAGTACTTC.